This TCR beta chain was recorded in a study of T cells in localized non-small cell lung cancer. Notes on this clone: No antigen is known for it.

Some clones are missing from TCRdb's copy, which holds only in-frame ones; the method was immunoSEQ multiplex PCR. The sample consists of about 78,000 clones, approximately 85% of them appearing once. Study-wide points: Adjacent uninvolved lung tissue had the highest T cell clonality, exceeding tumor.

The germline CDR1 and CDR2 sequences are LNHDA and SQIVND (reference sequence). V shed 5 bases and J shed 5 bases, with 18 bases lying between them. The CDR3 runs to 15 residues. The TCR was taken from a man aged 40 to 70 with stage I lung adenocarcinoma. The sample in question was peripheral blood, obtained before any cancer treatment. The rearrangement links TRBV19 to TRBJ2-5, with TRBD2 as a possible D gene (6 bases). The CDR3 loop is CASSSGTLKRETQYF. Here the CDR3 DNA reads TGTGCCAGTAGTTCCGGGACTTTAAAGCGCGAGACCCAGTACTTC.